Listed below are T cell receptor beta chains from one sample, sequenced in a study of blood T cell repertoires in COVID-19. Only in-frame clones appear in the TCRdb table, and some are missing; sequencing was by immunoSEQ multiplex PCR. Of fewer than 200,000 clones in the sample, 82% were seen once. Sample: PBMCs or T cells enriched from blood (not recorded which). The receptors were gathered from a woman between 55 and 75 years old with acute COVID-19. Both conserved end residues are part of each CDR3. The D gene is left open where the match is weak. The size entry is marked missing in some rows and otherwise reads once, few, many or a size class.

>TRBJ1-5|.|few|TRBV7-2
TGTGCCAGCTGCCTTGGGCGGGGTCAGCCCCAGCATTTT
CASCLGRGQPQHF
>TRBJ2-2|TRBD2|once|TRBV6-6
TGTGCCAGCAGTCAGCATCCCTTTTCTCGGGAGGATGACACCGGGGAGCTGTTTTTT
CASSQHPFSREDDTGELFF
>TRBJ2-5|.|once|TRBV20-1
TGCAGTGCTCTACCCGCCCATACCCAGTACTTC
CSALPAHTQYF
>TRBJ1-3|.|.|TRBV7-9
TGTGCCAGCAGCCAGGCAGGAACCTCTGGAAACACCATATATTTT
CASSQAGTSGNTIYF
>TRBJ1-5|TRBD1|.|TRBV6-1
TGTGCCAGCAGTGTCACCGGGACAGGGAGAGGTCAGCCCCAGCATTTT
CASSVTGTGRGQPQHF
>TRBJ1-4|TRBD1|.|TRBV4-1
TGCGCCAGCAGCCAACGGACAGGGGGCTATGAAAAACTGTTTTTT
CASSQRTGGYEKLFF
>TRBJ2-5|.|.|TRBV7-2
TGTGCCAGCAGCTTAGTTCGCCCTAAAGAGACCCAGTACTTC
CASSLVRPKETQYF
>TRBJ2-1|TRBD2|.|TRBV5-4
TGTGCCAGCAGCCATTCCCCAGCGGGAGGGAATGAGCAGTTCTTC
CASSHSPAGGNEQFF
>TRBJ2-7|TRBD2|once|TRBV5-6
TGTGCCAGCAGCGACACTAGCGCTAGCTCCTACGAGCAGTACTTC
CASSDTSASSYEQYF
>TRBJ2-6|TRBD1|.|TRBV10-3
TGTGCCATCACCGGACAGGAAACCTCTGGGGCCAACGTCCTGACTTTC
CAITGQETSGANVLTF
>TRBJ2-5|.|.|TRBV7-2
TGTGCCAGCAGCCTTTCAGGGGGAGGAATCGGAGAGACCCAGTACTTC
CASSLSGGGIGETQYF
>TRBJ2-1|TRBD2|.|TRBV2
TGTGCCGTCCGGGACAGGGGTTCTTTGACTAGCGGGAGAACCTACAATGAGCAGTTCTTC
CAVRDRGSLTSGRTYNEQFF
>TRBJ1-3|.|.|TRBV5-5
TGTGCCAGCAGCTTTCCAGGGGCTGGAAACACCATATATTTT
CASSFPGAGNTIYF
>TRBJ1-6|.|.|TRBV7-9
TGTGCCAGCAGCCCCGGGAGGGTAAATAATTCACCCCTCCACTTT
CASSPGRVNNSPLHF
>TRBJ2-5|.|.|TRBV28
TGTGCCAGCAGTTTCGGGCAGGGACAAGAGACCCAGTACTTC
CASSFGQGQETQYF
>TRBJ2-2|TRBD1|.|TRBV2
TGTGCCAGCGTCCAGGGGGTCCTCACCGGGGAGCTGTTTTTT
CASVQGVLTGELFF
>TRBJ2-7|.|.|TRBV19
TGTGCCAGTAGTATCGCCAGGGGTGTTCTCTACGAGCAGTACTTC
CASSIARGVLYEQYF
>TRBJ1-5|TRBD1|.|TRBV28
TGTGCCAGCAGTTGGGACAGGGTGGGAAATCAGCCCCAGCATTTT
CASSWDRVGNQPQHF
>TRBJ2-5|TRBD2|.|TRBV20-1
TGCAGTGCTAGTGCAGCGGGAGGGCCTATGGAGACCCAGTACTTC
CSASAAGGPMETQYF
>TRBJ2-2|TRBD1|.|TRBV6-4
TGTGCCAGCAGGGGACAGGGAACCGGGGAGCTGTTTTTT
CASRGQGTGELFF
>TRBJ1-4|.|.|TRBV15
TGTGCCACCAGCAGAGACCGTTTAGATCATGAAAAACTGTTTTTT
CATSRDRLDHEKLFF
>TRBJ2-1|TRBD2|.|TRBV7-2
TGTGCCAGCAGCTTAGCTGCGGGAGGGCCCAGCAATGAGCAGTTCTTC
CASSLAAGGPSNEQFF
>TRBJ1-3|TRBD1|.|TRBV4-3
TGCGCCAGCAGCCAGACAGGGGTTGGAAACACCATATATTTT
CASSQTGVGNTIYF
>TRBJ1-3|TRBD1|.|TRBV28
TGTGCCAGCGGGGACAGATCTGGAAACACCATATATTTT
CASGDRSGNTIYF
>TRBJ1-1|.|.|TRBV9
TGTGCCAGCAGCCAGACCCCCGGGACAACTGAAGCTTTCTTT
CASSQTPGTTEAFF
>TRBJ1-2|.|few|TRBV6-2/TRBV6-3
TGTGCCAGCAGTGTCCCGTGGATTCAGGTCTACACCTTC
CASSVPWIQVYTF
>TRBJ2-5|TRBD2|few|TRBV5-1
TGCGCCAGCAGCTTTGAACTAGCGGGGGGGCAAGAGACCCAGTACTTC
CASSFELAGGQETQYF
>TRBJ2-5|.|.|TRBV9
TGTGCCAGCAGCTCCCGGCTAGGGGCGGAGACCCAGTACTTC
CASSSRLGAETQYF
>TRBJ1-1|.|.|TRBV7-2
TGTGCCAGCAGCTTATCCCAGGGGCGGGGGACAACTGAAGCTTTCTTT
CASSLSQGRGTTEAFF
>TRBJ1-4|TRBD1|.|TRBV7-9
TGTGCCAGCAGCTTACTCTCAACAGGGGGCCGTGCTGAAAAACTGTTTTTT
CASSLLSTGGRAEKLFF
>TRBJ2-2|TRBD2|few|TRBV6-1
TGTGCCAGCAGTGAACCCGGCGCGGGGGACGGGGAGCTGTTTTTT
CASSEPGAGDGELFF
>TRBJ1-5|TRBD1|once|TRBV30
TGTGCCTGGAGTCAAGACAGGGTCTATAGCAATCAGCCCCAGCATTTT
CAWSQDRVYSNQPQHF
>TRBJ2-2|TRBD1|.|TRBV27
TGTGCCAGCAGTTTGGACAGGGGAGGCACCGGGGAGCTGTTTTTT
CASSLDRGGTGELFF
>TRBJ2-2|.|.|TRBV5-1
TGCGCCAGCAGCTTGCTCGGGAACACCGGGGAGCTGTTTTTT
CASSLLGNTGELFF